This is a list of T cell receptor beta chains from one sample in a study of beta chain features in type 1 diabetes. Produced via immunoSEQ multiplex PCR; TCRdb's table is partial and in-frame only. The table lists under 200,000 clones, under 9.5% of them singletons. Sample: central memory CD4+ T cells from blood. Receptors originate from a man aged 18 to 29 in good health. CDR3s include the opening cysteine and the closing phenylalanine or tryptophan. A D gene is named only where the DNA matches it firmly. Size is omitted from some rows. Given values are once, few, many or a class for expanded clones.

d_gene: NA
j_gene: TRBJ2-2
v_gene: TRBV7-9
abundance: many
CDR3nt: TGTGCCAGCAGCATCGGGACAAGCTCGCAGGAGGAGCTGTTTTTT
CDR3aa: CASSIGTSSQEELFF

d_gene: TRBD1
j_gene: TRBJ2-3
v_gene: TRBV2
abundance: few
CDR3nt: TGTGCCAGCAGTGCCGGGACAGGGTTATCAGATACGCAGTATTTT
CDR3aa: CASSAGTGLSDTQYF

d_gene: NA
j_gene: TRBJ2-5
v_gene: TRBV28
abundance: NA
CDR3nt: TGTGCCAGCAGTCACCGGGACTTCCAAGAGACCCAGTACTTC
CDR3aa: CASSHRDFQETQYF

d_gene: TRBD1
j_gene: TRBJ1-6
v_gene: TRBV7-3
abundance: few
CDR3nt: TGTGCCAGCAGCTTAGAGGGGGCGCGGAATTCACCCCTCCACTTT
CDR3aa: CASSLEGARNSPLHF

d_gene: NA
j_gene: TRBJ2-3
v_gene: TRBV7-2
abundance: few
CDR3nt: TGTGCCAGCAGCTTTTCGAGCGGAGGCACAGATACGCAGTATTTT
CDR3aa: CASSFSSGGTDTQYF

d_gene: NA
j_gene: TRBJ2-2
v_gene: TRBV29-1
abundance: many
CDR3nt: TGCAGCGTTGTTAGTGGCGGGTTCCCCGGGGTCGGGGAGCTGTTTTTT
CDR3aa: CSVVSGGFPGVGELFF

d_gene: NA
j_gene: TRBJ2-4
v_gene: TRBV5-8
abundance: NA
CDR3nt: TGTGCCAGCAGCTTGGAGGGGGTACTAGCCAAAAACATTCAGTACTTC
CDR3aa: CASSLEGVLAKNIQYF

d_gene: TRBD2
j_gene: TRBJ2-1
v_gene: TRBV11-2
abundance: few
CDR3nt: TGTGCCAGCAGCCGCACTAGCGGGAGCTCCTACAATGAGCAGTTCTTC
CDR3aa: CASSRTSGSSYNEQFF

d_gene: TRBD1
j_gene: TRBJ1-5
v_gene: TRBV18
abundance: NA
CDR3nt: TGTGCCAGCTCAGAGATACAGGGGGCAGGTCAGCCCCAGCATTTT
CDR3aa: CASSEIQGAGQPQHF

d_gene: TRBD1
j_gene: TRBJ1-1
v_gene: TRBV5-1
abundance: few
CDR3nt: TGCGCCAGCAGCTCGACCGGGACAGGGAACACTGAAGCTTTCTTT
CDR3aa: CASSSTGTGNTEAFF

d_gene: TRBD1
j_gene: TRBJ1-2
v_gene: TRBV6-6
abundance: few
CDR3nt: TGTGCCAGCACCCCTACGGGTGACAGGGGGCGTATTGGCTACACCTTC
CDR3aa: CASTPTGDRGRIGYTF

d_gene: TRBD1
j_gene: TRBJ1-2
v_gene: TRBV28
abundance: few
CDR3nt: TGTGCCAGCAGTTCCCCCGACAGGGTTCGGGATGGCTACACCTTC
CDR3aa: CASSSPDRVRDGYTF

d_gene: NA
j_gene: TRBJ2-7
v_gene: TRBV7-9
abundance: few
CDR3nt: TGTGCCAGCAGCTTCCGGGAATCCTACGAGCAGTACTTC
CDR3aa: CASSFRESYEQYF

d_gene: NA
j_gene: TRBJ2-3
v_gene: TRBV6-5
abundance: few
CDR3nt: TGTGCCAGCAGTGAAGTGGAGGATACGCAGTATTTT
CDR3aa: CASSEVEDTQYF

d_gene: TRBD1
j_gene: TRBJ2-7
v_gene: TRBV19
abundance: few
CDR3nt: TGTGCCAGTAGCCAGGGACAGGGGGGCGAGCAGTACTTC
CDR3aa: CASSQGQGGEQYF

d_gene: TRBD1
j_gene: TRBJ1-2
v_gene: TRBV2
abundance: NA
CDR3nt: TGTGCCAGCAGTGGAGACAGGGGAAACTATGGCTACACCTTC
CDR3aa: CASSGDRGNYGYTF

d_gene: TRBD1
j_gene: TRBJ2-3
v_gene: TRBV7-3
abundance: few
CDR3nt: TGTGCCAGCAGCTTAATCGGCCAGGGGGCAGATACGCAGTATTTT
CDR3aa: CASSLIGQGADTQYF

d_gene: TRBD2
j_gene: TRBJ2-5
v_gene: TRBV7-2
abundance: NA
CDR3nt: TGTGCCAGCAGCTTAGCGCGAGCGGGGGCAGGAGAGACCCAGTACTTC
CDR3aa: CASSLARAGAGETQYF

d_gene: TRBD2
j_gene: TRBJ2-1
v_gene: TRBV28
abundance: few
CDR3nt: TGTGCCAGCAGTTTATCCGGGACTAGCGGGCCCAAGCAGTTCTTC
CDR3aa: CASSLSGTSGPKQFF

d_gene: NA
j_gene: TRBJ1-6
v_gene: TRBV5-6
abundance: few
CDR3nt: TGTGCCAGCAGCTTCGAGAGCCTGCGCCCGAATTCACCCCTCCACTTT
CDR3aa: CASSFESLRPNSPLHF

d_gene: NA
j_gene: TRBJ2-7
v_gene: TRBV7-2
abundance: NA
CDR3nt: TGTGCCAGCAGCTTAGAGGCGGGGCGGGAGCAGTACTTC
CDR3aa: CASSLEAGREQYF

d_gene: TRBD1
j_gene: TRBJ2-2
v_gene: TRBV6-4
abundance: NA
CDR3nt: TGTGCCAGTCGGACAGGGGACACCGGGGAGCTGTTTTTT
CDR3aa: CASRTGDTGELFF

d_gene: TRBD1
j_gene: TRBJ1-2
v_gene: TRBV9
abundance: many
CDR3nt: TGTGCCAGCAGCGCCCAACAGGGGGCCCATGGCTACACCTTC
CDR3aa: CASSAQQGAHGYTF

d_gene: NA
j_gene: TRBJ2-1
v_gene: TRBV28
abundance: few
CDR3nt: TGTGCCAGCAGTTCACGACTAGTTCGGAATGAGCAGTTCTTC
CDR3aa: CASSSRLVRNEQFF

d_gene: NA
j_gene: TRBJ2-2
v_gene: TRBV18
abundance: few
CDR3nt: TGTGCCAGCTCACCCGGACAGTCCACCGGGGAGCTGTTTTTT
CDR3aa: CASSPGQSTGELFF

d_gene: NA
j_gene: TRBJ2-5
v_gene: TRBV29-1
abundance: NA
CDR3nt: TGCAGCGCGGGACTGAACCAAGAGACCCAGTACTTC
CDR3aa: CSAGLNQETQYF

d_gene: NA
j_gene: TRBJ1-5
v_gene: TRBV4-3
abundance: NA
CDR3nt: TGCGCCAGCAGCCAAGACCAGGGGAAGGGACAGCCCCAGCATTTT
CDR3aa: CASSQDQGKGQPQHF

d_gene: TRBD1
j_gene: TRBJ2-1
v_gene: TRBV28
abundance: many
CDR3nt: TGTGCCAGCAGTCCCCAGACAGGGTTTGAGCAGTTCTTC
CDR3aa: CASSPQTGFEQFF

d_gene: NA
j_gene: TRBJ1-2
v_gene: TRBV5-4
abundance: NA
CDR3nt: TGTGCCAGCAGCCCCGGACAGACCCCTAACTATGGCTACACCTTC
CDR3aa: CASSPGQTPNYGYTF

d_gene: TRBD1
j_gene: TRBJ2-7
v_gene: TRBV5-1
abundance: many
CDR3nt: TGCGCCAGCAGCCCACAGGGGGACGAGCAGTACTTC
CDR3aa: CASSPQGDEQYF

d_gene: TRBD2
j_gene: TRBJ2-3
v_gene: TRBV29-1
abundance: NA
CDR3nt: TGCAGCGTTGATTACGGGAGGGGCATGGATACGCAGTATTTT
CDR3aa: CSVDYGRGMDTQYF

d_gene: NA
j_gene: TRBJ2-7
v_gene: TRBV4-2
abundance: few
CDR3nt: TGTGCCAGCAGCCAATCAGGGGCCGTTGCCTACGAGCAGTACTTC
CDR3aa: CASSQSGAVAYEQYF

d_gene: NA
j_gene: TRBJ1-5
v_gene: TRBV7-8
abundance: NA
CDR3nt: TGTGCCAGCAGCCCCCGGGGGGGCTCAGGTGAGCAGCCCCAGCATTTT
CDR3aa: CASSPRGGSGEQPQHF

d_gene: NA
j_gene: TRBJ1-6
v_gene: TRBV7-3
abundance: few
CDR3nt: TGTGCCAGCAGCTTTAATTCGGATTCACCCCTCCACTTT
CDR3aa: CASSFNSDSPLHF

d_gene: TRBD1
j_gene: TRBJ2-2
v_gene: TRBV28
abundance: many
CDR3nt: TGTGCCAGCAGGCATGGGGACAGGGGTACCGGGGAGCTGTTTTTT
CDR3aa: CASRHGDRGTGELFF

d_gene: TRBD2
j_gene: TRBJ2-2
v_gene: TRBV4-2
abundance: few
CDR3nt: TGTGCCAGCAGCCGCGGACTAGCGGGCGACGGGGAGCTGTTTTTT
CDR3aa: CASSRGLAGDGELFF

d_gene: NA
j_gene: TRBJ1-5
v_gene: TRBV28
abundance: few
CDR3nt: TGTGCCAGCAGTTTATTCGTCGGAGGGAATCAGCCCCAGCATTTT
CDR3aa: CASSLFVGGNQPQHF

d_gene: NA
j_gene: TRBJ1-1
v_gene: TRBV9
abundance: NA
CDR3nt: TGTGCCAGCAGCGTAGCTGCCCGGACTGAAGCTTTCTTT
CDR3aa: CASSVAARTEAFF

d_gene: TRBD1
j_gene: TRBJ1-2
v_gene: TRBV6-5
abundance: NA
CDR3nt: TGTGCCAGCAGTTACGGGACAGACAGCGGCTACACCTTC
CDR3aa: CASSYGTDSGYTF

d_gene: NA
j_gene: TRBJ2-3
v_gene: TRBV5-8
abundance: few
CDR3nt: TGTGCCAGCAGCCAGAGACTAGGCGCAGATACGCAGTATTTT
CDR3aa: CASSQRLGADTQYF

d_gene: NA
j_gene: TRBJ1-1
v_gene: TRBV5-1
abundance: few
CDR3nt: TGCGCCAGCAGCTATCGGACAGAAAACACTGAAGCTTTCTTT
CDR3aa: CASSYRTENTEAFF

d_gene: TRBD1
j_gene: TRBJ2-7
v_gene: TRBV5-4
abundance: NA
CDR3nt: TGTGCCAGCAGCTTGGACAGGGGCGAGCAGTACTTC
CDR3aa: CASSLDRGEQYF

d_gene: TRBD1
j_gene: TRBJ2-1
v_gene: TRBV5-1
abundance: NA
CDR3nt: TGCGCCAGCAGCCCCCGAGCAGGGGGCTGGGTTGAGCAGTTCTTC
CDR3aa: CASSPRAGGWVEQFF

d_gene: TRBD1
j_gene: TRBJ1-1
v_gene: TRBV6-5
abundance: NA
CDR3nt: TGTGCCAGCAGTTACGCAAGGGACAGATATGAAGCTTTCTTT
CDR3aa: CASSYARDRYEAFF

d_gene: TRBD2
j_gene: TRBJ2-7
v_gene: TRBV11-2
abundance: NA
CDR3nt: TGTGCCAGCAGCCGGGAGGGGTTTCCCTACGAGCAGTACTTC
CDR3aa: CASSREGFPYEQYF

d_gene: NA
j_gene: TRBJ2-7
v_gene: TRBV7-2
abundance: NA
CDR3nt: TGTGCCAGCAGCCCACGCGACGAGCAGTACTTC
CDR3aa: CASSPRDEQYF

d_gene: NA
j_gene: TRBJ2-3
v_gene: TRBV7-8
abundance: once
CDR3nt: TGTGCCAGCAGCCCCCATACAGATACGCAGTATTTT
CDR3aa: CASSPHTDTQYF

d_gene: TRBD1
j_gene: TRBJ2-5
v_gene: TRBV7-8
abundance: few
CDR3nt: TGTGCCAGCAGCCCCCTCGGGCAGGGGGCCGGGGAGACCCAGTACTTC
CDR3aa: CASSPLGQGAGETQYF